Listed here are 9 T cell receptor beta chains from one sample, sequenced in a study of T-cell memory formation after mild COVID-19. TCRdb ran MiXCR on the 5' RACE reads and lists one entry per CDR3 protein. The table records roughly 340,000 distinct CDR3 sequences, more than 20% of them present only once. The specimen was PBMCs or a T cell subset sorted from them (not recorded which). These receptors originate from a man between 18 and 29 years old who had mild COVID-19 (a few samples of this study predate the infection). Cell type and time point are not known.

This sequence joins TRBV7-9 and TRBJ2-5, with D uncertain. Trimming took 3 bases from V and 5 from J, leaving 16 bases between them. This CDR3 is built from 15 residues. Germline V gene data show CDR1 as SEHNR and CDR2 as FQNEAQ (reference sequence). The CDR3 spells CASSFLPGPRETQYF. The CDR3 DNA reads as TGTGCCAGCAGCTTCTTACCCGGGCCTCGGGAGACCCAGTACTTC. Using reference TRBV7-9 and TRBJ2-5 for the parts outside the CDR3, the full variable domain is DTGVSQNPRHKITKRGQNVTFRCDPISEHNRLYWYRQTLGQGPEFLTYFQNEAQLEKSRLLSDRFSAERPKGSFSTLEIQRTEQGDSAMYLCASSFLPGPRETQYFGPGTRLLVL.

V usage is TRBV6-5 and J usage is TRBJ1-1; 7 nucleotides line up with TRBD1. Unmatched junction bases numbered 15, after V lost 2 bases and J lost 3 bases. Germline CDR1 reads MNHEY; CDR2 reads SVGAGI. This CDR3 has 18 residues. In DNA form, the CDR3 reads TGTGCCAGCAGTTACCATTTGGTAGGGGGCTCATGGTACACTGAAGCTTTCTTT. It specifies CASSYHLVGGSWYTEAFF.

V gene TRBV29-1 combines with J gene TRBJ2-3; D unresolved. Germline V gives CDR1 SQVTM, CDR2 ANQGSEA. The CDR3 spans 13 residues. V was trimmed by 6 bases and J by 2 bases, leaving 12 bases between them. The CDR3 is CSVTRTFTDTQYF. CDR3 bases: TGCAGCGTCACGAGGACCTTCACAGATACGCAGTATTTT.

This clonotype was counted only a few times. The chain joins TRBV5-6 to TRBJ2-1, with D perhaps matching TRBD1 (6 bases). This CDR3 has 12 amino acids. Germline loops: CDR1 SGHDT, CDR2 YYEEEE. The ends were cut back, 4 bases at V and 10 bases at J, with 12 bases in the middle. Written as DNA, the CDR3 is TGTGCCAGCAGCCGGCAGGGGCTCGAGCAGTTCTTC. This gives the protein CASSRQGLEQFF.

The chain uses TRBV19 and TRBJ2-2; a weak D match, TRBD1 (5 bases). V was pared by 5 bases and J by 5 bases, with 15 bases between. Germline assignment: CDR1 LNHDA and CDR2 SQIVND (reference sequence). This CDR3 contains 15 residues. The DNA for the CDR3 is TGTGCCAGTAGTCAGGACACCCGTAGTACCGGGGAGCTGTTTTTT. Amino acid sequence: CASSQDTRSTGELFF.

This chain joins TRBV13 and TRBJ2-3; no clear D. Per germline, CDR1 PRHDT and CDR2 FYEKMQ (reference sequence). The V end lost 2 bases, the J end lost 5 bases, and 8 bases lay between the germline ends. This CDR3 has 13 residues. DNA for the CDR3: TGTGCCAGCAGCTTAAGGAGCCGAGATACGCAGTATTTT. This translates into CASSLRSRDTQYF.

This clonotype turned up a few times. The genes are TRBV30 and TRBJ1-2; D is possibly TRBD1 (6 bases). The CDR3 sequence is 13 residues long. Germline loops: CDR1 GTSNPN, CDR2 SVGIG (reference sequence). V lost 2 bases and J lost 8, with 15 bases in between. The CDR3 protein is CAWSTQGNRGYTF. DNA for the CDR3: TGTGCCTGGAGTACACAGGGTAATAGAGGCTACACCTTC.

The J gene is TRBJ2-1, the V gene TRBV4-3; tentative D call: TRBD2 (6 bases). This CDR3 contains 17 residues. Trimming stripped 0 bases from V and 0 bases from J, with 12 bases between. Germline V gives CDR1 LGHNA, CDR2 YSLEER. CDR3 in amino acids: CASSQDSRGASYNEQFF. The DNA for the CDR3 is TGCGCCAGCAGCCAAGATTCGCGCGGGGCCTCCTACAATGAGCAGTTCTTC.

The chain links TRBV20-1 to TRBJ1-1, with 10 bases aligning to TRBD1. This CDR3 is built from 13 residues. With 1 base clipped from V and 6 bases from J, the junction kept 2 bases outside the gene matches. CDR1 and CDR2 from the germline V gene are DFQATT and SNEGSKA (reference sequence). This CDR3 reads CSARGDRGPEAFF. The CDR3, as DNA: TGCAGTGCTAGAGGGGACAGGGGCCCTGAAGCTTTCTTT.